These 11 T cell receptor beta chains were sequenced from one sample in a study of blood T cell repertoires in COVID-19. Sequenced by immunoSEQ multiplex PCR; TCRdb stores in-frame clones only, minus some. The repertoire holds over 200,000 clones, with about 89% as singletons. Sequenced input: PBMCs or T cells enriched from blood (not recorded which). These TCRs come from a man aged 40-50 years who had recovered from COVID-19.

The chain employs TRBV25-1 and TRBJ1-1; 7 nucleotides agree with TRBD1. Germline V gives CDR1 MGHDK, CDR2 SYGVNS. With V trimmed by 6 bases and J by 1 base, 8 bases remained unmatched. The CDR3 sequence is 15 residues long. The CDR3 nucleotides read TGTGCCAGCAGAAGGACAGGAACTTGGAACACTGAAGCTTTCTTT. Protein sequence: CASRRTGTWNTEAFF.

The V call is TRBV27, the J call TRBJ2-7; D may be TRBD1 (6 bases). This CDR3 has 15 amino acids. Germline lookup yields CDR1 MNHEY and CDR2 SMNVEV (reference sequence). V was shortened by 6 bases and J by 4 bases, with 19 bases between the two germline ends. CDR3 DNA: TGTGCCAGCAGCCCATTTTGGCAGGGGAATTACGAGCAGTACTTC. Protein sequence: CASSPFWQGNYEQYF.

The rearrangement uses TRBV29-1 and TRBJ1-2; D possibly corresponds to TRBD1 (6 bases). The CDR3 spans 12 residues. The V end was cut by 5 bases, the J end by 8 bases, with 15 bases between. CDR1 SQVTM and CDR2 ANQGSEA come from the germline V gene. DNA for the CDR3: TGCAGCGTTTCACAGGGTTCATTGGGCTACACCTTC. It encodes CSVSQGSLGYTF.

The chain carries TRBV7-2 and TRBJ1-1; D unresolved. The V gene lost 1 base and the J gene lost 10 bases, with 13 bases spanning the gap. The CDR3 is made up of 13 amino acids. Per germline, CDR1 SGHTA and CDR2 FQGNSA. The DNA of the CDR3 is TGTGCCAGCAGCTTAGAAATGGCCCTTGGAGCTTTCTTT. Its translation is CASSLEMALGAFF.

The rearrangement links TRBV5-1 to TRBJ2-1, with D tentatively TRBD1 (6 bases). The CDR3 loop spans 16 amino acids. V lost 4 bases and J 0 bases, leaving 14 bases between the germline ends. In germline, CDR1 is SGHRS, CDR2 YFSETQ. The CDR3 DNA reads TGCGCCAGCAGCGACCACAGGGAAAGCTCCTACAATGAGCAGTTCTTC. It translates to CASSDHRESSYNEQFF.

The gene calls are TRBV24-1 and TRBJ2-1, with a tentative D call TRBD2 (6 bases). Germline loops: CDR1 KGHDR, CDR2 SFDVKD. The CDR3 is made up of 18 amino acids. V shed 8 bases and J shed 2 bases, with 24 bases lying between them. The CDR3 reads CATKDSICGIAPYNEQFF. The DNA of the CDR3 is TGTGCCACCAAAGACTCTATATGCGGGATTGCCCCCTACAATGAGCAGTTCTTC.

The sample holds a few counts of this clone. The gene calls are TRBV19 and TRBJ2-7; tentatively, D is TRBD1 (6 bases). CDR3 length: 12 residues. Trimming removed 4 bases from V and 4 bases from J, with 8 bases in between. Germline CDR1 and CDR2: LNHDA and SQIVND (reference sequence). The CDR3 protein is CASSKDRYEQYF. Written as DNA, the CDR3 is TGTGCCAGTAGTAAAGACAGGTACGAGCAGTACTTC. The full variable domain, its missing parts supplied by reference TRBV19 and TRBJ2-7, is DGGITQSPKYLFRKEGQNVTLSCEQNLNHDAMYWYRQDPGQGLRLIYYSQIVNDFQKGDIAEGYSVSREKKESFPLTVTSAQKNPTAFYLCASSKDRYEQYFGPGTRLTVT.

V gene TRBV7-3 combines with J gene TRBJ2-1, with 14 bases lining up with TRBD2. Germline V lookup: CDR1 SGHTA, CDR2 FQGTGA. The junction had 4 bases not matched to a gene; V was cut back by 3 bases and J by 6 bases. The CDR3 spans 16 residues. CDR3 region: CASSLTSGRASNEQFF. CDR3 in DNA: TGTGCCAGCAGCTTGACTAGCGGGAGGGCCTCCAATGAGCAGTTCTTC.

Remarks on this clone: An end of the junction does not agree with germline; a read error may underlie this. The rearrangement uses TRBV25-1 and TRBJ1-1, with no clear D. CDR1 is MGHDK, CDR2 SYGVNS, per germline. This CDR3 has 11 residues. DNA of the CDR3: TGTGCCAGCAGTGAATACGGACTTCAAGGCTTT. As protein: CASSEYGLQGF.

The rearrangement joins TRBV6-5 to TRBJ1-2, with D unresolved. CDR3 length: 14 residues. V was shortened by 0 bases and J by 1 base, with 6 bases between the two germline ends. CDR1 and CDR2 (germline): MNHEY, SVGAGI. DNA of the CDR3: TGTGCCAGCAGTTACTCGTTCGGTAACTATGGCTACACCTTC. As protein: CASSYSFGNYGYTF.

The genes are TRBV11-3 and TRBJ1-1; a possible D gene is TRBD1 (6 bases). The germline CDR1 and CDR2 sequences are SGHNT and YENEEA. CDR3 length: 14 amino acids. V was trimmed by 5 bases and J by 2 bases, leaving 12 bases between them. The CDR3 is CASSVNRVNTEAFF. The DNA for the CDR3 is TGTGCCAGCAGCGTCAACAGGGTAAACACTGAAGCTTTCTTT.